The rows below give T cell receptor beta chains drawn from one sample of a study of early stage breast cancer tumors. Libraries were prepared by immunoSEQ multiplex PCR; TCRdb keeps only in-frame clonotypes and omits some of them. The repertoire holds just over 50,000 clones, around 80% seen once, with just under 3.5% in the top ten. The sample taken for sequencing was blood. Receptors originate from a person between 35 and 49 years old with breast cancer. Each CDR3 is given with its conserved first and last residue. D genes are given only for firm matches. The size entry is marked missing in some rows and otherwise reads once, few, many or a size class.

cdr3_aa: CASSPDRPYEQYF
cdr3_nt: TGTGCCAGCAGCCCCGACAGACCCTACGAGCAGTACTTC
d_call: NA
v_call: TRBV7-9
clone_size: few
j_call: TRBJ2-7

cdr3_aa: CASSEGQSYEQYF
cdr3_nt: TGCGCCAGCAGCGAGGGACAGTCATACGAGCAGTACTTC
d_call: TRBD1
v_call: TRBV10-1
clone_size: few
j_call: TRBJ2-7

cdr3_aa: CSVFRDRGTDTQYF
cdr3_nt: TGCAGCGTTTTCCGGGACAGGGGGACAGATACGCAGTATTTT
d_call: TRBD1
v_call: TRBV29-1
clone_size: NA
j_call: TRBJ2-3

cdr3_aa: CASSKGPSFTPNGYTF
cdr3_nt: TGTGCCAGCAGCAAAGGACCTTCTTTCACCCCCAATGGCTACACCTTC
d_call: NA
v_call: TRBV21-1
clone_size: NA
j_call: TRBJ1-2

cdr3_aa: CASSRSGPSSYEQFF
cdr3_nt: TGTGCCAGCAGCCGTAGCGGGCCCTCCTCATATGAGCAGTTCTTC
d_call: TRBD2
v_call: TRBV7-2
clone_size: NA
j_call: TRBJ2-1

cdr3_aa: CASSTQGLHPGELFF
cdr3_nt: TGTGCCAGCAGTACCCAGGGACTCCATCCCGGGGAGCTGTTTTTT
d_call: NA
v_call: TRBV6-5
clone_size: NA
j_call: TRBJ2-2

cdr3_aa: CASSTKGGAFF
cdr3_nt: TGTGCCAGTAGTACGAAAGGAGGAGCTTTCTTT
d_call: NA
v_call: TRBV19
clone_size: NA
j_call: TRBJ1-1

cdr3_aa: CASSHLSTDTQYF
cdr3_nt: TGCGCCAGCAGCCACCTCTCTACAGATACGCAGTATTTT
d_call: NA
v_call: TRBV4-1
clone_size: NA
j_call: TRBJ2-3

cdr3_aa: CASSLTGAVEQPQHF
cdr3_nt: TGCGCCAGCAGCTTGACAGGGGCGGTTGAACAGCCCCAGCATTTT
d_call: TRBD1
v_call: TRBV5-1
clone_size: NA
j_call: TRBJ1-5

cdr3_aa: CASSEWTSGRETQYF
cdr3_nt: TGTGCCAGCAGTGAATGGACTAGCGGGAGGGAGACCCAGTACTTC
d_call: TRBD2
v_call: TRBV25-1
clone_size: NA
j_call: TRBJ2-5

cdr3_aa: CASKTYQRDEQFF
cdr3_nt: TGTGCCAGCAAGACGTACCAGCGGGATGAGCAGTTCTTC
d_call: NA
v_call: TRBV2
clone_size: NA
j_call: TRBJ2-1

cdr3_aa: CASSEGSLMDEQFF
cdr3_nt: TGCGCCAGCAGTGAAGGCAGTTTAATGGATGAGCAGTTCTTC
d_call: NA
v_call: TRBV10-2
clone_size: NA
j_call: TRBJ2-1

cdr3_aa: CASSPPIGGGSTDTQYF
cdr3_nt: TGTGCCAGCTCACCACCGATTGGAGGGGGCAGCACAGATACGCAGTATTTT
d_call: NA
v_call: TRBV18
clone_size: NA
j_call: TRBJ2-3

cdr3_aa: CASTQGMAATQYF
cdr3_nt: TGTGCCAGCACCCAAGGAATGGCGGCGACCCAGTACTTC
d_call: NA
v_call: TRBV2
clone_size: NA
j_call: TRBJ2-5

cdr3_aa: CASSGDRVINTGELFF
cdr3_nt: TGTGCCAGCAGCGGGGACAGGGTAATAAACACCGGGGAGCTGTTTTTT
d_call: TRBD1
v_call: TRBV7-2
clone_size: NA
j_call: TRBJ2-2

cdr3_aa: CASSRVLAGVTYTGELFF
cdr3_nt: TGTGCCAGCAGCCGCGTCCTAGCGGGAGTAACGTACACCGGGGAGCTGTTTTTT
d_call: TRBD2
v_call: TRBV4-2
clone_size: few
j_call: TRBJ2-2

cdr3_aa: CASGAPGGDTQYF
cdr3_nt: TGTGCCAGCGGCGCCCCTGGAGGGGATACGCAGTATTTT
d_call: NA
v_call: TRBV27
clone_size: NA
j_call: TRBJ2-3

cdr3_aa: CASSPSMTGGVSGELFF
cdr3_nt: TGTGCCAGCTCACCATCGATGACAGGGGGTGTGTCCGGGGAGCTGTTTTTT
d_call: TRBD1
v_call: TRBV18
clone_size: NA
j_call: TRBJ2-2

cdr3_aa: CASSPREGIAPALYEQYF
cdr3_nt: TGTGCCAGCAGCCCGAGAGAGGGAATAGCCCCCGCACTCTACGAGCAGTACTTC
d_call: NA
v_call: TRBV9
clone_size: NA
j_call: TRBJ2-7

cdr3_aa: CASSLEAGWSYGYTF
cdr3_nt: TGTGCCAGCAGCTTAGAGGCAGGGTGGAGCTATGGCTACACCTTC
d_call: NA
v_call: TRBV7-8
clone_size: NA
j_call: TRBJ1-2

cdr3_aa: CASSSNRGSGAFF
cdr3_nt: TGTGCCAGCAGTTCCAACAGGGGATCGGGAGCTTTCTTT
d_call: TRBD1
v_call: TRBV6-5
clone_size: few
j_call: TRBJ1-1

cdr3_aa: CASSQDRSGTLYEQYF
cdr3_nt: TGTGCCAGCAGCCAAGATAGGTCAGGGACCCTCTACGAGCAGTACTTC
d_call: NA
v_call: TRBV4-2
clone_size: once
j_call: TRBJ2-7

cdr3_aa: CAWSVPDTTSLTSGNTIYF
cdr3_nt: TGTGCCTGGAGTGTACCGGACACCACGAGTTTGACGTCTGGAAACACCATATATTTT
d_call: NA
v_call: TRBV30
clone_size: NA
j_call: TRBJ1-3

cdr3_aa: CASSPRQGDTEAFF
cdr3_nt: TGTGCCAGCAGTCCTCGACAGGGGGACACTGAAGCTTTCTTT
d_call: TRBD1
v_call: TRBV14
clone_size: NA
j_call: TRBJ1-1

cdr3_aa: CASSIQAGPTGELFF
cdr3_nt: TGTGCCAGCAGTATACAGGCGGGGCCGACCGGGGAGCTGTTTTTT
d_call: NA
v_call: TRBV6-1
clone_size: NA
j_call: TRBJ2-2

cdr3_aa: CASSLAWREQYF
cdr3_nt: TGTGCCAGCAGTCTAGCCTGGCGCGAGCAGTACTTC
d_call: NA
v_call: TRBV28
clone_size: NA
j_call: TRBJ2-7

cdr3_aa: CASRNTPTYGYTF
cdr3_nt: TGTGCCAGCAGAAATACACCGACCTATGGCTACACCTTC
d_call: NA
v_call: TRBV7-2
clone_size: NA
j_call: TRBJ1-2

cdr3_aa: CAWTLGPSPLHF
cdr3_nt: TGTGCCTGGACCCTCGGACCTTCACCCCTCCACTTT
d_call: NA
v_call: TRBV30
clone_size: NA
j_call: TRBJ1-6

cdr3_aa: CASQALMNTEAFF
cdr3_nt: TGTGCCAGCCAGGCTTTAATGAACACTGAAGCTTTCTTT
d_call: NA
v_call: TRBV7-9
clone_size: NA
j_call: TRBJ1-1

cdr3_aa: CASSPGLAAQRGQFF
cdr3_nt: TGTGCCAGCAGCCCAGGACTAGCGGCGCAGAGGGGGCAGTTCTTC
d_call: TRBD2
v_call: TRBV7-9
clone_size: NA
j_call: TRBJ2-1

cdr3_aa: CASSPDRGNNYGYTF
cdr3_nt: TGTGCCAGCTCACCCGACAGGGGGAATAACTATGGCTACACCTTC
d_call: TRBD1
v_call: TRBV18
clone_size: NA
j_call: TRBJ1-2

cdr3_aa: CASSSAGVPDTQYF
cdr3_nt: TGTGCCAGCAGTTCAGCGGGAGTTCCAGATACGCAGTATTTT
d_call: TRBD2
v_call: TRBV28
clone_size: NA
j_call: TRBJ2-3

cdr3_aa: CASSPPSRAGELFF
cdr3_nt: TGTGCCAGCTCACCACCGTCCCGGGCCGGGGAGCTGTTTTTT
d_call: NA
v_call: TRBV18
clone_size: NA
j_call: TRBJ2-2

cdr3_aa: CASSSHGLAGVYNEQFF
cdr3_nt: TGTGCCAGCAGCTCGCATGGACTAGCGGGAGTATACAATGAGCAGTTCTTC
d_call: TRBD2
v_call: TRBV11-3
clone_size: NA
j_call: TRBJ2-1

cdr3_aa: CASSQLSDYGYTF
cdr3_nt: TGTGCCAGCAGCCAGCTTAGCGATTATGGCTACACCTTC
d_call: NA
v_call: TRBV14
clone_size: once
j_call: TRBJ1-2

cdr3_aa: CASSQDKQGPTYEQYF
cdr3_nt: TGTGCCAGCAGCCAAGATAAACAGGGACCCACCTACGAGCAGTACTTC
d_call: NA
v_call: TRBV4-2
clone_size: NA
j_call: TRBJ2-7

cdr3_aa: CASSSYYGYTF
cdr3_nt: TGTGCCAGCAGTTCCTACTATGGCTACACCTTC
d_call: NA
v_call: TRBV28
clone_size: NA
j_call: TRBJ1-2

cdr3_aa: CASSSEWGQPQHF
cdr3_nt: TGTGCCAGTAGTAGCGAGTGGGGTCAGCCCCAGCATTTT
d_call: NA
v_call: TRBV19
clone_size: NA
j_call: TRBJ1-5

cdr3_aa: CSVEAPSYNEQFF
cdr3_nt: TGCAGCGTTGAAGCCCCTTCTTACAATGAGCAGTTCTTC
d_call: NA
v_call: TRBV29-1
clone_size: once
j_call: TRBJ2-1

cdr3_aa: CASSPGGTSVTDTQYF
cdr3_nt: TGCGCCAGCAGCCCCGGGGGAACTAGCGTCACAGATACGCAGTATTTT
d_call: TRBD2
v_call: TRBV5-1
clone_size: NA
j_call: TRBJ2-3

cdr3_aa: CASSSGGLVLTDTQYF
cdr3_nt: TGTGCCAGCAGCTCCGGGGGTTTGGTTCTGACAGATACGCAGTATTTT
d_call: NA
v_call: TRBV11-2
clone_size: NA
j_call: TRBJ2-3

cdr3_aa: CASSLAGLADQETQYF
cdr3_nt: TGTGCCAGCAGCTTAGCTGGACTAGCGGACCAAGAGACCCAGTACTTC
d_call: TRBD2
v_call: TRBV7-6
clone_size: NA
j_call: TRBJ2-5

cdr3_aa: CASRDRTGGLQYF
cdr3_nt: TGTGCCAGCAGGGATAGAACAGGGGGCCTTCAGTACTTC
d_call: TRBD1
v_call: TRBV2
clone_size: once
j_call: TRBJ2-4

cdr3_aa: CAWRVGTYGYTF
cdr3_nt: TGTGCCTGGAGGGTAGGGACCTATGGCTACACCTTC
d_call: NA
v_call: TRBV30
clone_size: NA
j_call: TRBJ1-2

cdr3_aa: CASLRGLGSYEQYF
cdr3_nt: TGTGCCAGCCTTCGGGGGTTAGGATCCTACGAGCAGTACTTC
d_call: NA
v_call: TRBV2
clone_size: NA
j_call: TRBJ2-7

cdr3_aa: CASSPGTGQSKNEQFF
cdr3_nt: TGTGCCAGTAGTCCCGGGACAGGGCAGTCTAAGAATGAGCAGTTCTTC
d_call: TRBD1
v_call: TRBV19
clone_size: NA
j_call: TRBJ2-1

cdr3_aa: CASSPARQGGNEKLFF
cdr3_nt: TGCGCCAGCAGCCCCGCCCGACAGGGAGGAAATGAAAAACTGTTTTTT
d_call: TRBD1
v_call: TRBV4-1
clone_size: once
j_call: TRBJ1-4

cdr3_aa: CASSYGPPFTYEQYF
cdr3_nt: TGTGCCAGCAGTTACGGTCCCCCATTCACCTACGAGCAGTACTTC
d_call: NA
v_call: TRBV6-5
clone_size: few
j_call: TRBJ2-7

cdr3_aa: CASYGSTDTQYF
cdr3_nt: TGTGCCAGCTATGGTAGCACAGATACGCAGTATTTT
d_call: NA
v_call: TRBV6-5
clone_size: NA
j_call: TRBJ2-3

cdr3_aa: CASSFNTGELFF
cdr3_nt: TGTGCCAGCAGTTTTAATACCGGGGAGCTGTTTTTT
d_call: NA
v_call: TRBV27
clone_size: NA
j_call: TRBJ2-2

cdr3_aa: CASSQVWETQYF
cdr3_nt: TGTGCCAGCAGCCAAGTCTGGGAGACCCAGTACTTC
d_call: NA
v_call: TRBV14
clone_size: NA
j_call: TRBJ2-5

cdr3_aa: CASSLYSGSSYNEQFF
cdr3_nt: TGTGCCAGCAGCTTATATAGCGGGAGCTCCTACAATGAGCAGTTCTTC
d_call: TRBD2
v_call: TRBV7-2
clone_size: NA
j_call: TRBJ2-1

cdr3_aa: CASSRGVFGNTIYF
cdr3_nt: TGTGCCAGTAGTAGGGGGGTCTTTGGAAACACCATATATTTT
d_call: NA
v_call: TRBV19
clone_size: NA
j_call: TRBJ1-3

cdr3_aa: CASLQGWDEKLFF
cdr3_nt: TGTGCCAGTCTGCAGGGATGGGATGAAAAACTGTTTTTT
d_call: NA
v_call: TRBV6-6
clone_size: NA
j_call: TRBJ1-4

cdr3_aa: CASSQLGVGETQYF
cdr3_nt: TGTGCTAGCAGCCAGTTAGGGGTGGGGGAGACCCAGTACTTC
d_call: NA
v_call: TRBV7-7
clone_size: NA
j_call: TRBJ2-5

cdr3_aa: CASSQEPSGRSSYEQYF
cdr3_nt: TGTGCCAGCAGCCAAGAGCCTAGCGGGAGGAGCTCCTACGAGCAGTACTTC
d_call: TRBD2
v_call: TRBV4-2
clone_size: NA
j_call: TRBJ2-7

cdr3_aa: CASRVIDEQFF
cdr3_nt: TGTGCCAGCAGGGTAATCGATGAGCAGTTCTTC
d_call: NA
v_call: TRBV7-2
clone_size: once
j_call: TRBJ2-1

cdr3_aa: CASSLVQVRTTDTQYF
cdr3_nt: TGCGCCAGCAGCTTGGTTCAGGTCCGCACCACAGATACGCAGTATTTT
d_call: NA
v_call: TRBV5-1
clone_size: NA
j_call: TRBJ2-3

cdr3_aa: CASSFKGTSGRETQYF
cdr3_nt: TGTGCCAGCAGTTTCAAAGGGACTAGCGGGAGGGAGACCCAGTACTTC
d_call: TRBD2
v_call: TRBV27
clone_size: NA
j_call: TRBJ2-5